This entry concerns a single TCR beta chain. The CDR3 consists of 17 residues. Per germline, CDR1 MGHRA and CDR2 YSYEKL. Trimming left V 0 bases short and J 1 base short, with 15 bases between. As handled by the study authors: Quantification of nucleated cells was approximated via reference gene primer amplification. Data came from immunoSEQ multiplex PCR; TCRdb stores just in-frame clones and leaves some out. V and J calls and clone size are given by that table; D and trimming were obtained from the DNA. The sample holds 150,000 to 200,000 clones; 86% are singletons and the top ten take 20%. The data were taken from a study of blood T cell repertoires in COVID-19. Study in general: In each case, the material was cDNA or gDNA derived from T cells, B-cell-depleted T cells, or PBMCs.

The sample was peripheral blood. This rearrangement joins TRBV4-1 to TRBJ1-1, with unresolved D. The receptor was isolated from a man aged 70-80 years with active or convalescent COVID-19. DNA for the CDR3: TGCGCCAGCAGCCAAGATTATCCAGGCGGGAGGAACACTGAAGCTTTCTTT. This encodes CASSQDYPGGRNTEAFF.